One and the same sample provided the 19 T cell receptor beta chains below, sequenced in a study of regulatory T cells in long-lasting Graves disease. With iRepertoire HTBI primers and Arm-PCR of CDR3 regions, TCR beta libraries were built. TCRdb re-analysed the multiplex PCR reads in MiXCR, keeping a single row per CDR3 protein. The data contain some 420,000 distinct CDR3 sequences, under 25% of them singletons. Time point in this sample: persistent/refractory GD, antithyroid drugs over 5 years with positive TRAb. PBMC RNA served as the TCR library source. This sample comprised peripheral blood mononuclear cells (PBMCs), obtained when the disease was refractory, from a patient treated with antithyroid drugs. Receptor source: a female donor with Graves disease.

This clonotype was seen a few times. The CDR3 protein is CASSQDLRDRGLDTEAFF. DNA for the CDR3: TGTGCCAGCAGCCAAGATCTAAGGGACAGGGGATTAGACACTGAAGCTTTCTTT. The chain is built from TRBV3-2 and TRBJ1-1; the D call in the table, TRBD1, was not verified against the DNA. TRBV3-2 is a pseudogene locus. The CDR3 has 18 amino acids.

V is TRBV6-1 and J is TRBJ1-2; D unclear. The V end was cut by 7 bases, the J end by 3 bases, with 12 bases between. CDR1 is MNHNS and CDR2 is SASEGT in the germline V gene. The CDR3 spans 13 residues. CDR3 sequence (DNA): TGTGCCAGCACGACACAATACCACTATGGCTACACCTTC. It codes for CASTTQYHYGYTF.

The rearrangement links TRBV6-2 or TRBV6-3 to TRBJ1-6; the D is unclear. CDR3 length equals 13 residues. Germline assignment: CDR1 MNHEY and CDR2 SVGEGT. V gave up 7 bases and J gave up 7 bases, with 11 bases separating them. The CDR3 sequence: CASTSYGNSPLHF. The CDR3 nucleotides read TGTGCCAGCACGTCTTACGGAAATTCACCCCTCCACTTT.

The sample holds many counts of this clonotype. The gene calls are TRBV13 and TRBJ1-4; D is perhaps TRBD1 (5 bases). This CDR3 is 17 amino acids long. V lost 5 bases and J lost 5, with 21 bases in between. From germline, CDR1 is PRHDT and CDR2 FYEKMQ (reference sequence). CDR3 DNA: TGTGCCAGCAGCACCTACTCTCTGGGGCCTCGGAATGAAAAACTGTTTTTT. Its protein product is CASSTYSLGPRNEKLFF.

CDR3 amino acids: CSARDGGRGTDTQYF. The DNA for the CDR3 is TGCAGTGCTAGAGATGGAGGCAGGGGCACAGATACGCAGTATTTT. The chain couples TRBV20-1 to TRBJ2-3; tentatively, D is TRBD1 or TRBD2 (5 bases each). The CDR3 spans 15 residues. CDR1 and CDR2 from the germline V gene are DFQATT and SNEGSKA (reference sequence). Between the trimmed V and J ends, which lost 0 bases and 1 base, there was a span of 11 bases.

This clonotype was seen only a few times. The rearrangement links TRBV28 to TRBJ1-5; maybe TRBD1 (6 bases). CDR3 length: 14 residues. Germline V lookup: CDR1 MDHEN, CDR2 SYDVKM. The ends were cut back, 7 bases at V and 6 bases at J, with 16 bases in the middle. CDR3 nucleotide sequence: TGTGCCAGCATTACCTCGACAGGTAGTCAGCCCCAGCATTTT. As protein: CASITSTGSQPQHF.

This clonotype was seen a handful of times. The rearrangement links TRBV14 to TRBJ1-2; maybe TRBD1 (5 bases). CDR1 and CDR2 from the germline V gene are SGHDN and FVKESK. The germline V and J ends were trimmed by 9 bases and 4 bases, with 15 bases remaining between them. CDR3 length: 13 amino acids. CDR3 nucleotide sequence: TGTGCCAGGCATAGGCAGGGAGCCTATGGCTACACCTTC. It codes for CARHRQGAYGYTF.

V is TRBV6-1 and J is TRBJ2-7; 7 nucleotides match TRBD2. The junction had 8 bases not matched to a gene; V was cut back by 5 bases and J by 1 base. Germline-derived CDR1 and CDR2 are MNHNS and SASEGT. This CDR3 spans 15 amino acids. The CDR3 nucleotides are TGTGCCAGCAGTCCAGCGGGATTCTTGTCCTACGAGCAGTACTTC. It codes for CASSPAGFLSYEQYF.

This clonotype came up many times. This rearrangement joins TRBV28 to TRBJ2-7; D is possibly TRBD2 (6 bases). The germline CDR1 and CDR2 sequences are MDHEN and SYDVKM. Trimming stripped 3 bases from V and 4 bases from J, with 13 bases between. The CDR3 length is 14 residues. The CDR3 bases are TGTGCCAGCAGTTTGGCGGGGAGGAGGTACGAGCAGTACTTC. The encoded protein is CASSLAGRRYEQYF. Filled out from reference TRBV28 and TRBJ2-7, the complete variable domain reads DVKVTQSSRYLVKRTGEKVFLECVQDMDHENMFWYRQDPGLGLRLIYFSYDVKMKEKGDIPEGYSVSREKKERFSLILESASTNQTSMYLCASSLAGRRYEQYFGPGTRLTVT.

There are many counts of this clonotype. The chain joins TRBV6-5 to TRBJ1-1; 8 positions agree with TRBD1. The CDR3 is made up of 16 amino acids. With V trimmed by 4 bases and J by 4 bases, 11 bases remained unmatched. Per germline, CDR1 MNHEY and CDR2 SVGAGI. The CDR3 sequence is CASSWPQTGGSTEAFF. The CDR3 nucleotides are TGTGCCAGCAGTTGGCCACAAACAGGGGGGAGCACTGAAGCTTTCTTT.

Ten or more counts support this clonotype. The J gene is TRBJ2-7, the V gene TRBV28, with unresolved D. Trimming cost V 3 bases and J 4 bases, with 16 bases left between them. Germline CDR1 and CDR2: MDHEN and SYDVKM. This CDR3 comprises 15 residues. Written as DNA, the CDR3 is TGTGCCAGCAGTTTCAGCCGTCCTCGACGGTACGAGCAGTACTTC. Protein sequence: CASSFSRPRRYEQYF.

The V and J genes are TRBV5-1 and TRBJ1-4; the match to TRBD1 covers 7 bases. This CDR3 has 13 residues. With 3 bases clipped from V and 8 bases from J, the junction kept 4 bases outside the gene matches. CDR1 and CDR2 (germline): SGHRS, YFSETQ. DNA for the CDR3: TGCGCCAGCAGCTCATTACAGGGGGAAAAACTGTTTTTT. It is translated as CASSSLQGEKLFF. The variable domain in full, completed from reference TRBV5-1 and TRBJ1-4, reads KAGVTQTPRYLIKTRGQQVTLSCSPISGHRSVSWYQQTPGQGLQFLFEYFSETQRNKGNFPGRFSGRQFSNSRSEMNVSTLELGDSALYLCASSSLQGEKLFFGSGTQLSVL.

Worth noting for this clonotype: This could be a read error, since a much larger clone is one nucleotide away. This rearrangement joins TRBV6-5 to TRBJ1-4; tentatively, D is TRBD1 (5 bases). The CDR3 length is 18 residues. CDR1 is MNHEY, CDR2 SVGAGI, per germline. CDR3 coding DNA: TGTGCCAGCAGTTACATGGGACCGGCTCGTTCAACTAATGAAGAACTGTTTTTT. It yields the protein CASSYMGPARSTNEELFF.

This clonotype has a handful of counts. V usage is TRBV15 and J usage is TRBJ1-1, with 8 bases aligning to TRBD1. The CDR3 is 15 residues long. In germline, CDR1 is LNHNV, CDR2 YYDKDF (reference sequence). Unmatched junction bases numbered 12, after V lost 6 bases and J lost 6 bases. The DNA for the CDR3 is TGTGCCACCAGTAAAACCCAGGGGGCGAGGGCTGAAGCTTTCTTT. Translation gives CATSKTQGARAEAFF.

The rearrangement links TRBV5-1 to TRBJ2-7; 9 bases are shared with TRBD2. Trimming took 1 base from V and 5 from J; bases not matched to a gene: 4. The CDR3 has 14 residues. Germline CDR1 and CDR2: SGHRS and YFSETQ. The CDR3 spells CASSLIPSGDEQYF. The CDR3 bases are TGCGCCAGCAGCTTGATTCCTAGCGGGGACGAGCAGTACTTC.

The chain uses TRBV2 and TRBJ2-1, with D perhaps TRBD1 or TRBD2 (7 bases each). The CDR3 contains 13 residues. V dropped 6 bases and J dropped 9 bases, with 15 bases sitting between them. Germline V gene lookup returns CDR1 SNHLY and CDR2 FYNNEI. CDR3 protein: CASSQGGAGEQFF. CDR3 DNA sequence: TGTGCCAGCAGCCAGGGGGGGGCGGGTGAGCAGTTCTTC. Based on the CDR3 plus reference TRBV2 and TRBJ2-1, the full variable domain is EPEVTQTPSHQVTQMGQEVILRCVPISNHLYFYWYRQILGQKVEFLVSFYNNEISEKSEIFDDQFSVERPDGSNFTLKIRSTKLEDSAMYFCASSQGGAGEQFFGPGTRLTVL.

The table lists this clonotype with a few counts. The chain is built from TRBV20-1 and TRBJ1-1; the D is unclear. V lost 5 bases to trimming and J lost 5 bases, with 15 bases between them. Germline assignment: CDR1 DFQATT and CDR2 SNEGSKA (reference sequence). This CDR3 is 13 amino acids long. The CDR3 protein is CSAGRPGGTEAFF. DNA of the CDR3: TGCAGTGCTGGCAGGCCGGGAGGAACTGAAGCTTTCTTT.

The chain carries TRBV5-1 and TRBJ2-5; 8 positions agree with TRBD1. Trimming removed 3 bases from V and 5 bases from J; junction bases left unmatched: 12. CDR3 length: 16 amino acids. Germline V gene data show CDR1 as SGHRS and CDR2 as YFSETQ. In nucleotides, the CDR3 is TGCGCCAGCAGCTCAGTACGGACAGGGCGAAGGGAGACCCAGTACTTC. It codes for CASSSVRTGRRETQYF.

The chain employs TRBV6-1 and TRBJ1-5; 12 nucleotides line up with TRBD1. Germline CDR1 reads MNHNS; CDR2 reads SASEGT. Losses at the gene ends were 7 bases for V and 6 bases for J; bases not matched to a gene: 10. This CDR3 is built from 16 residues. CDR3 sequence (DNA): TGTGCCAGCACCGAGGGGGGACAGGGGGCTGGTCAGCCCCAGCATTTT. Amino acid sequence: CASTEGGQGAGQPQHF.